This TCR beta chain was identified in a study of cytomegalovirus exposure and HLA in healthy donors. Donors had nominal health at sampling but likely had unrecorded immune exposures. As regards this clone: What it binds is unknown.

Study-level results: The study carried out a later analysis of TCR beta sequences. It associated approximately 17,000 of them with specific HLA alleles at a false discovery rate of 0.05. Rates of TCR association differed by HLA locus in a later analysis, with DRB1 highest and HLA-C lowest.

A multiplex PCR was run with 60 Vbeta primers and 13 Jbeta primers. Profiled with immunoSEQ multiplex PCR; TCRdb holds only in-frame clones, not every one. This sample has around 120,000 clones, with 74% found just once. Germline assignment: CDR1 LNHDA and CDR2 SQIVND (reference sequence). The CDR3 is 17 amino acids. V shed 2 bases, J shed 6 bases, and the junction held 11 bases outside the gene matches. This sequence was found in a woman in her forties or fifties in good health and CMV-seropositive. V usage is TRBV19 and J usage is TRBJ2-1; 9 nucleotides agree with TRBD1. The sequencing input was PBMCs. CDR3 nucleotides: TGTGCCAGTAGTATAATCTCAACGGGACAGGGTACCAATGAGCAGTTCTTC. Translation gives CASSIISTGQGTNEQFF.